These 23 T cell receptor beta chains were all obtained from the same sample, sequenced in a study of OX40 agonist ivuxolimab in advanced cancers. Assay: immunoSEQ multiplex PCR; the TCRdb copy retains only in-frame clones and omits some. The sample includes about 40,000 clones, around 82% of them seen just once. The specimen comprised CD4+ or CD8+ T cells sorted from blood, sampled in a trial of the OX40 agonist ivuxolimab. Receptor source: an adult with an advanced solid tumor such as melanoma, head and neck, liver or kidney cancer.

Worth noting for this clone: The junction departs from germline at one end; a sequencing error may be responsible. The gene calls are TRBV7-7 and TRBJ1-5, with D hard to call. The CDR3 contains 13 residues. The V gene's germline CDR1 is SSHAT and CDR2 FNYEAQ (reference sequence). The CDR3 region is CASSLAEGQPQHF. The CDR3 coding sequence is TGTGCTAGCAGCTTAGCTGAGGGTCAGCCCCAGCATTTT.

V and J are TRBV9 and TRBJ2-1, with a possible D match to TRBD1 (6 bases). The ends were cut back, 4 bases at V and 8 bases at J, with 16 bases in the middle. CDR3 size: 14 residues. Looked up from germline, CDR1 is SGDLS and CDR2 is YYNGEE. The CDR3 DNA reads as TGTGCCAGCAGCTCAGACCTCAGGGGAGATGAGCAGTTCTTC. Translating it yields CASSSDLRGDEQFF.

The V and J genes are TRBV28 and TRBJ1-2; D call uncertain. The CDR3 runs 14 residues. Trimming cost V 10 bases and J 5 bases, with 20 bases left between them. Germline lookup yields CDR1 MDHEN and CDR2 SYDVKM. CDR3 nucleotide sequence: TGTGCCATCAATCGCCCCGGGGTCCGATATGGCTACACCTTC. Its translation is CAINRPGVRYGYTF.

In DNA, the CDR3 is TGTGCCTGGAGTGTCGGGGGCATGGCAGATACGCAGTATTTT. Protein sequence: CAWSVGGMADTQYF. V gene TRBV30 combines with J gene TRBJ2-3; D possibly matches TRBD1 or TRBD2 (6 bases each). The germline CDR1 and CDR2 sequences are GTSNPN and SVGIG (reference sequence). This CDR3 is built from 14 residues. The ends were cut back, 0 bases at V and 4 bases at J, with 11 bases in the middle.

The genes are TRBV5-4 and TRBJ1-1; 8 bases map to TRBD1. The trim removed 0 bases at V and 1 base at J, leaving 5 bases unmatched. This CDR3 is 16 amino acids long. CDR1 is SGHNT, CDR2 YYREEE, per germline (reference sequence). The CDR3 reads CASSLGRTGKNTEAFF. The CDR3 nucleotides read TGTGCCAGCAGCTTGGGGCGGACAGGGAAGAACACTGAAGCTTTCTTT.

The chain carries TRBV7-9 and TRBJ1-1; D is possibly TRBD1 (6 bases). Germline V CDR1 and CDR2: SEHNR, FQNEAQ (reference sequence). V gave up 2 bases and J gave up 7 bases, with 20 bases separating them. The CDR3 covers 16 residues. The CDR3 DNA reads TGTGCCAGCAGCTTATGGGTCCCCACAGGGACTCGTGAAGCTTTCTTT. Protein: CASSLWVPTGTREAFF.

This chain links TRBV7-9 with TRBJ2-2; unclear D gene. The V gene's germline CDR1 is SEHNR and CDR2 FQNEAQ (reference sequence). The V gene lost 3 bases and the J gene lost 3 bases, with 5 bases spanning the gap. This CDR3 has 13 residues. This CDR3 reads CASSFIHTGELFF. The CDR3 DNA follows: TGTGCCAGCAGCTTTATCCACACCGGGGAGCTGTTTTTT.

This rearrangement joins TRBV5-1 to TRBJ2-3; D is ambiguous. Germline V gene data show CDR1 as SGHRS and CDR2 as YFSETQ. This CDR3 spans 17 amino acids. V was pared by 1 base and J by 4 bases, with 19 bases between. The CDR3 DNA reads as TGCGCCAGCAGCTTGTTTGGTGGGTCATCGTGGGCAGATACGCAGTATTTT. This sequence encodes CASSLFGGSSWADTQYF.

The chain links TRBV19 to TRBJ2-1; 11 positions agree with TRBD2. The CDR3 runs 17 residues. CDR1 and CDR2 from the germline V gene are LNHDA and SQIVND (reference sequence). The V and J ends lost 4 bases and 5 bases, in that order; junction bases with no gene match: 10. CDR3 loop: CASSTPKTSGTHNEQFF. The CDR3 DNA reads TGTGCCAGTAGTACCCCTAAGACTAGCGGGACCCACAATGAGCAGTTCTTC. Drawing the rest from reference TRBV19 and TRBJ2-1, the complete variable domain is DGGITQSPKYLFRKEGQNVTLSCEQNLNHDAMYWYRQDPGQGLRLIYYSQIVNDFQKGDIAEGYSVSREKKESFPLTVTSAQKNPTAFYLCASSTPKTSGTHNEQFFGPGTRLTVL.

The CDR3 DNA is TGTGCCTGGAGTCTCCTGGCGGGAGGGGATACGCAGTATTTT. Protein: CAWSLLAGGDTQYF. The chain has TRBV30 and TRBJ2-3; TRBD2 matches 9 bases. The CDR3 is 14 amino acids. CDR1 is GTSNPN, CDR2 SVGIG, per germline (reference sequence). V gave up 2 bases and J gave up 6 bases; unmatched junction bases: 6.

This chain links TRBV9 with TRBJ2-4, with D perhaps TRBD2 (5 bases). The V gene's germline CDR1 is SGDLS and CDR2 YYNGEE. This CDR3 comprises 15 residues. Trimming took 3 bases from V and 1 from J, leaving 11 bases between them. DNA of the CDR3: TGTGCCAGCAGCGCTGCCTCTAGCGCCAAAAACATTCAGTACTTC. Its translation: CASSAASSAKNIQYF.

This chain links TRBV4-2 with TRBJ2-7; 9 bases align to TRBD2. Per germline, CDR1 LGHNA and CDR2 YNFKEQ. Trimming removed 0 bases from V and 4 bases from J; junction bases left unmatched: 16. The CDR3 covers 19 residues. CDR3 sequence: CASSQDTAYRLAEVYEQYF. CDR3 coding DNA: TGTGCCAGCAGCCAAGATACCGCCTACAGACTAGCGGAAGTTTACGAGCAGTACTTC.

Only a few counts were recorded for this clone. The V call is TRBV29-1, the J call TRBJ2-5; D uncertain. CDR1 is SQVTM, CDR2 ANQGSEA, per germline. This CDR3 contains 11 residues. V was trimmed by 6 bases and J by 2 bases, leaving 7 bases between them. The DNA for the CDR3 is TGCAGCGTAGGGCCGCAAGAGACCCAGTACTTC. It yields the protein CSVGPQETQYF.

V gene TRBV18 combines with J gene TRBJ2-5; D is unresolved. The CDR3 length is 14 residues. V lost 2 bases and J 4 bases, leaving 11 bases between the germline ends. CDR1 and CDR2 (germline): KGHSH, LQKENI. CDR3 sequence reads: CASSPGSVGETQYF. The DNA for the CDR3 is TGTGCCAGCTCACCAGGATCGGTCGGAGAGACCCAGTACTTC.

The J gene is TRBJ2-7, the V gene TRBV27; the D gene is possibly TRBD2 (6 bases). Germline V gene lookup returns CDR1 MNHEY and CDR2 SMNVEV (reference sequence). The V gene lost 8 bases and the J gene lost 3 bases, with 14 bases spanning the gap. CDR3 size: 13 residues. The CDR3 is CASGGSGVYEQYF. Written as DNA, the CDR3 is TGTGCCAGCGGAGGTAGCGGCGTCTACGAGCAGTACTTC.

This rearrangement joins TRBV29-1 to TRBJ2-3, with D unresolved. Germline CDR1 and CDR2: SQVTM and ANQGSEA. The CDR3 totals 11 residues. Deletions cut 6 bases from V and 5 bases from J, with 9 bases between. CDR3 in amino acids: CSVLLRDTQYF. DNA for the CDR3: TGCAGCGTGCTTCTACGAGATACGCAGTATTTT.

This clone came up once. The rearrangement links TRBV9 to TRBJ1-4; 8 nucleotides agree with TRBD1. Germline V gives CDR1 SGDLS, CDR2 YYNGEE. The CDR3 is 14 amino acids. V was pared by 4 bases and J by 7 bases, with 6 bases of the junction left unmatched. In DNA, the CDR3 is TGTGCCAGCAGCAGAGACAGGGGCATTGAAAAACTGTTTTTT. Translation gives CASSRDRGIEKLFF.

This clone was found a few times. The J gene is TRBJ1-1, the V gene TRBV10-3; TRBD1 aligns across 7 bases. There are 14 residues in the CDR3. Losses at the gene ends were 5 bases for V and 1 base for J; bases not matched to a gene: 4. CDR1 is ENHRY and CDR2 is SYGVKD in the germline V gene. In DNA form, the CDR3 reads TGTGCCATCAGTTTCCAGGGGGGGAACACTGAAGCTTTCTTT. It is translated as CAISFQGGNTEAFF.

The gene calls are TRBV19 and TRBJ1-4, with D possibly matching TRBD1 (5 bases). Germline assignment: CDR1 LNHDA and CDR2 SQIVND (reference sequence). Deletions cut 7 bases from V and 5 bases from J, with 11 bases between. CDR3 length: 13 amino acids. In nucleotides, the CDR3 is TGTGCCAGTATGCTGGGACCGAATGAAAAACTGTTTTTT. The encoded protein is CASMLGPNEKLFF.

The chain uses TRBV2 and TRBJ2-3; TRBD2 aligns across 8 bases. Germline CDR1 reads SNHLY; CDR2 reads FYNNEI. V lost 2 bases, J lost 2 bases, and 9 bases stayed unmatched. The CDR3 covers 17 residues. CDR3 DNA sequence: TGTGCCAGCAGTGAACGCGGGGCGGGAGGAATCACAGATACGCAGTATTTT. It codes for CASSERGAGGITDTQYF.

The J gene is TRBJ1-3, the V gene TRBV7-9; D perhaps matches TRBD1 (5 bases). Germline CDR1 is SEHNR and CDR2 is FQNEAQ (reference sequence). This CDR3 region has 17 residues. The germline V and J ends were trimmed by 3 bases and 7 bases, with 22 bases remaining between them. CDR3: CASSFYMGRRGLNTIYF. CDR3 bases: TGTGCCAGCAGCTTTTATATGGGACGACGGGGATTGAACACCATATATTTT.

This clone was seen a handful of times. The chain employs TRBV5-4 and TRBJ1-1, with a weak D call TRBD1 (5 bases). Trimming removed 1 base at V and 6 bases at J, with 13 bases between. The germline V gene encodes CDR1 SGHNT and CDR2 YYREEE (reference sequence). The CDR3 covers 14 residues. The CDR3 DNA reads as TGTGCCAGCAGCTTGACCCTCACAGGCGCTGAAGCTTTCTTT. Its protein is CASSLTLTGAEAFF.

The chain employs TRBV5-1 and TRBJ2-5; TRBD2 aligns across 13 bases. The end of the DNA is better explained by TRBJ2-7, so the J call may be wrong. Germline CDR1 is SGHRS and CDR2 is YFSETQ. The CDR3 spans 16 residues. The chain's CDR3 is CASSQTTSGGAHEQYF. The CDR3, as DNA: TGCGCCAGCAGCCAAACAACTAGCGGGGGGGCCCACGAGCAGTACTTC.